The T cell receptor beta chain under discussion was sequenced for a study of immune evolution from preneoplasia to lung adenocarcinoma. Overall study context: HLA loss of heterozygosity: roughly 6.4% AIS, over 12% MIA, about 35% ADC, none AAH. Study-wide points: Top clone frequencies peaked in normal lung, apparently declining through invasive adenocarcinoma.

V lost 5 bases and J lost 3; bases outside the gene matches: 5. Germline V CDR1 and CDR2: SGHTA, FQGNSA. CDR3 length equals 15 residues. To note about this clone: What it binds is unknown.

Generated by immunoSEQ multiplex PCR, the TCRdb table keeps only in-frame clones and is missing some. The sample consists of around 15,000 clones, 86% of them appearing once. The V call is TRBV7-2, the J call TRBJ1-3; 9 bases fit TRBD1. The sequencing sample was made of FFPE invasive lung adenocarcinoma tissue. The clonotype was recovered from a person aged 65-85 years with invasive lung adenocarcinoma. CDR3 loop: CASSPGTGFGNTIYF. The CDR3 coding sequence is TGTGCCAGCAGCCCTGGGACAGGGTTTGGAAACACCATATATTTT.